This TCR beta chain was documented in a study of OX40 agonist ivuxolimab in advanced cancers. As for the study in general: Males comprised 82.7% of the group, whose mean age was around 62 years (range 23 to 79). Three patients had partial responses: one hepatocellular carcinoma, two cutaneous melanoma.

The method was immunoSEQ multiplex PCR; TCRdb's version includes in-frame clones alone and lacks a portion of them. Of approximately 90,000 clones detected, 75% to 95% appear once; the ten largest clones hold 1.5% to 2%. The CDR3 sequence is 12 residues long. The ends were cut back, 2 bases at V and 7 bases at J, with 11 bases in the middle. Germline CDR1 is GTSNPN and CDR2 is SVGIG (reference sequence). The TCR comes from an adult with an advanced solid tumor such as melanoma, head and neck, liver or kidney cancer. The sequencing here drew on CD4+ or CD8+ T cells sorted from blood, taken in a trial of the OX40 agonist ivuxolimab. This sequence joins TRBV30 and TRBJ1-2; D unresolved. CDR3 amino acids: CAWSLGLGGYTF. In nucleotides, the CDR3 is TGTGCCTGGAGTTTGGGCCTCGGTGGCTACACCTTC.